A selection of T cell receptor beta chains follows, all from one sample in a study of T cell repertoires in cytomegalovirus infection. These receptors' antigens are unknown. TCRdb redid the calling of the reads with MiXCR, one entry per CDR3 protein. The repertoire includes about 110,000 distinct CDR3 sequences, 30% of them detected once, and around 41% sits in the top ten. This material consisted of CD8+ T cells from cultured PBMCs, taken from culture after CMV antigen stimulation. Receptor source: a human donor in good health (CMV status not recorded). Some clones in this sample may be carry-over from other donors' samples. Each CDR3 is given with its conserved first and last residue. The order of the fields is clone size, D gene, V gene, CDR3 length, J gene, CDR3 DNA, CDR3 protein. D genes are given only for firm matches. Size is stated for part of the rows, as once, few or many counts, or as a class when the clone is expanded.

clone size: few; D gene: NA; V gene: TRBV6-5; CDR3 length: 12; J gene: TRBJ2-1; CDR3 DNA: TGTGCCAGCAGTTACAGGGGTAATGAGCAGTTCTTC; CDR3 protein: CASSYRGNEQFF
clone size: NA; D gene: NA; V gene: TRBV19; CDR3 length: 18; J gene: TRBJ2-3; CDR3 DNA: TGTGCCAGTGCGGGCGGGCTAGTGCGGCTGGGGTACACAGATACGCAGTATTTT; CDR3 protein: CASAGGLVRLGYTDTQYF
clone size: NA; D gene: NA; V gene: TRBV7-8; CDR3 length: 14; J gene: TRBJ1-1; CDR3 DNA: TGTGCCAGCAGCTTAGCTGACAGGAACACTGAAGCTTTCTTT; CDR3 protein: CASSLADRNTEAFF
clone size: few; D gene: NA; V gene: TRBV7-2; CDR3 length: 15; J gene: TRBJ2-7; CDR3 DNA: TGTGCCAGCAGCCCGCAGGGGAGGGCCTCCTACGAGCAGTACTTC; CDR3 protein: CASSPQGRASYEQYF
clone size: many; D gene: NA; V gene: TRBV4-1; CDR3 length: 12; J gene: TRBJ1-1; CDR3 DNA: TGCGCCAGCAGCCAGGGTGGGATAGAAGCTTTCTTT; CDR3 protein: CASSQGGIEAFF
clone size: NA; D gene: NA; V gene: TRBV7-9; CDR3 length: 14; J gene: TRBJ1-4; CDR3 DNA: TGTGCCAGCAGCCCTCGGGCAGGCGTGGAAAAACTGTTTTTT; CDR3 protein: CASSPRAGVEKLFF
clone size: NA; D gene: TRBD1; V gene: TRBV6-2/TRBV6-3; CDR3 length: 17; J gene: TRBJ2-7; CDR3 DNA: TGTGCCAGCGGATACCCAAAACCGGGGACAGGGTATTTGGAGCAGTACTTC; CDR3 protein: CASGYPKPGTGYLEQYF
clone size: NA; D gene: NA; V gene: TRBV9; CDR3 length: 15; J gene: TRBJ1-5; CDR3 DNA: TGTGCCAGCAGCGGGGAGGGTTCGAGCAATCAGCCCCAGCATTTT; CDR3 protein: CASSGEGSSNQPQHF
clone size: few; D gene: NA; V gene: TRBV28; CDR3 length: 13; J gene: TRBJ1-2; CDR3 DNA: TGTGCCAGCAGTGATCCAGCTAACTATGGCTACACCTTC; CDR3 protein: CASSDPANYGYTF
clone size: NA; D gene: NA; V gene: TRBV7-9; CDR3 length: 12; J gene: TRBJ2-7; CDR3 DNA: TGTGCCAGCAGCCCTGAAAGGGACGAGCAGTACTTC; CDR3 protein: CASSPERDEQYF
clone size: few; D gene: TRBD1; V gene: TRBV4-1; CDR3 length: 17; J gene: TRBJ2-7; CDR3 DNA: TGCGCCAGCAGCCACCGGAACCCGACAGGGTCAGACTACGAGCAGTACTTC; CDR3 protein: CASSHRNPTGSDYEQYF
clone size: NA; D gene: NA; V gene: TRBV5-4; CDR3 length: 13; J gene: TRBJ2-7; CDR3 DNA: TGTGCCAGCAGCTTGACTAGTTATTCCGAGCAGTACTTC; CDR3 protein: CASSLTSYSEQYF
clone size: few; D gene: TRBD1; V gene: TRBV7-6; CDR3 length: 15; J gene: TRBJ2-2; CDR3 DNA: TGTGCCAGCAGCTTCGGACAGGGTCGAACCGGGGAGCTGTTTTTT; CDR3 protein: CASSFGQGRTGELFF
clone size: NA; D gene: NA; V gene: TRBV6-2/TRBV6-3; CDR3 length: 13; J gene: TRBJ1-6; CDR3 DNA: TGTGCCAGCACGCAAGGGTGGGGTTCACCCCTCCACTTT; CDR3 protein: CASTQGWGSPLHF
clone size: NA; D gene: NA; V gene: TRBV6-8; CDR3 length: 14; J gene: TRBJ1-6; CDR3 DNA: TGTGCCAGCAGAGAGTACGGGGGGAATTCACCCCTCCACTTT; CDR3 protein: CASREYGGNSPLHF
clone size: NA; D gene: NA; V gene: TRBV2; CDR3 length: 18; J gene: TRBJ2-2; CDR3 DNA: TGTGCCAGCAGTGACTTCTTTCGGGCAGGGTCGAACACCGGGGAGCTGTTTTTT; CDR3 protein: CASSDFFRAGSNTGELFF
clone size: NA; D gene: TRBD2; V gene: TRBV11-1; CDR3 length: 16; J gene: TRBJ2-3; CDR3 DNA: TGTGCCAGCAGCTTAGCACTAGCGGGGGTCCCAGATACGCAGTATTTT; CDR3 protein: CASSLALAGVPDTQYF
clone size: NA; D gene: NA; V gene: TRBV7-8; CDR3 length: 17; J gene: TRBJ1-5; CDR3 DNA: TGTGCCAGCAGCTTAGACGGCAGCTTGACTAGCAATCAGCCCCAGCATTTT; CDR3 protein: CASSLDGSLTSNQPQHF
clone size: NA; D gene: TRBD1; V gene: TRBV5-1; CDR3 length: 14; J gene: TRBJ2-5; CDR3 DNA: TGCGCCAGCTTTTCCGGGACAGGAAAAGAGACCCAGTACTTC; CDR3 protein: CASFSGTGKETQYF
clone size: many; D gene: TRBD2; V gene: TRBV7-7; CDR3 length: 16; J gene: TRBJ2-5; CDR3 DNA: TGTGCTAGCAGCTTGACTAGCTGGTCCGCGTTTGAGACCCAGTACTTC; CDR3 protein: CASSLTSWSAFETQYF
clone size: few; D gene: TRBD1; V gene: TRBV6-5; CDR3 length: 16; J gene: TRBJ2-1; CDR3 DNA: TGTGCCAGCAGTTACTCGGGACAGTGGGCTCCTAATGAGCAGTTCTTC; CDR3 protein: CASSYSGQWAPNEQFF
clone size: few; D gene: TRBD2; V gene: TRBV7-6; CDR3 length: 15; J gene: TRBJ2-7; CDR3 DNA: TGTGCCAGCAGCCCCTACCCTAGCGGGGAGTACGAGCAGTACTTC; CDR3 protein: CASSPYPSGEYEQYF
clone size: NA; D gene: NA; V gene: TRBV6-5; CDR3 length: 14; J gene: TRBJ2-2; CDR3 DNA: TGTGCCAGCAGTCGAGCGGCGAACACCGGGGAGCTGTTTTTT; CDR3 protein: CASSRAANTGELFF
clone size: few; D gene: NA; V gene: TRBV6-5; CDR3 length: 15; J gene: TRBJ2-7; CDR3 DNA: NA; CDR3 protein: CASSTSPPTGYEQYF
clone size: many; D gene: NA; V gene: TRBV28; CDR3 length: 16; J gene: TRBJ1-1; CDR3 DNA: TGTGCCAGCAGTTTGGAGGCCCTACCGGTGGACACTGAAGCTTTCTTT; CDR3 protein: CASSLEALPVDTEAFF
clone size: NA; D gene: NA; V gene: TRBV6-5; CDR3 length: 19; J gene: TRBJ1-5; CDR3 DNA: TGTGCCAGCAGTTTAAGGACACCCTCTTATCAATATAGCAATCAGCCCCAGCATTTT; CDR3 protein: CASSLRTPSYQYSNQPQHF
clone size: many; D gene: NA; V gene: TRBV7-7; CDR3 length: 16; J gene: TRBJ2-5; CDR3 DNA: TGTGCTAGCAGCTTAGCTGTTGGCGTACCCCAAGAGACCCAGTACTTC; CDR3 protein: CASSLAVGVPQETQYF
clone size: NA; D gene: NA; V gene: TRBV7-9; CDR3 length: 15; J gene: TRBJ2-7; CDR3 DNA: TGTGCCAGCAGCTTAGCTCTTGGACACTCCTACGAGCAGTACTTC; CDR3 protein: CASSLALGHSYEQYF
clone size: NA; D gene: NA; V gene: TRBV27; CDR3 length: 14; J gene: TRBJ2-7; CDR3 DNA: TGTGCCAGCAGTTTAATCCGGGAAGCTGTCGAGCAGTACTTC; CDR3 protein: CASSLIREAVEQYF
clone size: NA; D gene: TRBD2; V gene: TRBV6-6; CDR3 length: 17; J gene: TRBJ2-2; CDR3 DNA: TGTGCCAGCAGGCCTCCTAATCGGGGGGGGATCACCGGGGAGCTGTTTTTT; CDR3 protein: CASRPPNRGGITGELFF
clone size: many; D gene: NA; V gene: TRBV7-8; CDR3 length: 14; J gene: TRBJ1-1; CDR3 DNA: TGTGCCAGCAGCCTAAGAGGGGGGGATACTGAAGCTTTCTTT; CDR3 protein: CASSLRGGDTEAFF
clone size: NA; D gene: NA; V gene: TRBV2; CDR3 length: 15; J gene: TRBJ2-5; CDR3 DNA: TGTGCCAGCAGTACAGGGGAGGAGGTTCAAGAGACCCAGTACTTC; CDR3 protein: CASSTGEEVQETQYF
clone size: few; D gene: TRBD1; V gene: TRBV7-6; CDR3 length: 21; J gene: TRBJ1-1; CDR3 DNA: TGTGCCAGCAGCTTAGCTTTCACGGAACAGGGGGCGACCCTAATGGACACTGAAGCTTTCTTT; CDR3 protein: CASSLAFTEQGATLMDTEAFF
clone size: many; D gene: NA; V gene: TRBV11-2; CDR3 length: 16; J gene: TRBJ1-3; CDR3 DNA: TGTGCCAGCAGCTTACTCGAACTCGGGTCTGGAAACACCATATATTTT; CDR3 protein: CASSLLELGSGNTIYF
clone size: many; D gene: TRBD1; V gene: TRBV5-1; CDR3 length: 15; J gene: TRBJ1-4; CDR3 DNA: TGCGCCAGCAGCTTGGGACAGGGCGGTGGGAGAAAACTGTTTTTT; CDR3 protein: CASSLGQGGGRKLFF
clone size: NA; D gene: NA; V gene: TRBV27; CDR3 length: 16; J gene: TRBJ2-3; CDR3 DNA: TGTGCCAGCAGTACCCGCGAGGGGGGGGGCACTGATACGCAGTATTTT; CDR3 protein: CASSTREGGGTDTQYF
clone size: few; D gene: NA; V gene: TRBV27; CDR3 length: 12; J gene: TRBJ1-2; CDR3 DNA: TGTGCCAGCAGTCCCAGACCCTATGGCTACACCTTC; CDR3 protein: CASSPRPYGYTF
clone size: NA; D gene: NA; V gene: TRBV2; CDR3 length: 14; J gene: TRBJ1-5; CDR3 DNA: TGTGCCAGCAGTGAAAGCGGGGAGGGACAGCCCCAGCATTTT; CDR3 protein: CASSESGEGQPQHF
clone size: NA; D gene: NA; V gene: TRBV11-2; CDR3 length: 15; J gene: TRBJ2-3; CDR3 DNA: TGTGCCAGCAGCTTTCGCGGGGTCTTCACAGATACGCAGTATTTT; CDR3 protein: CASSFRGVFTDTQYF
clone size: few; D gene: TRBD1; V gene: TRBV7-9; CDR3 length: 13; J gene: TRBJ1-1; CDR3 DNA: TGTGCCAGCACGGGACAGGCGAACACTGAAGCTTTCTTT; CDR3 protein: CASTGQANTEAFF
clone size: many; D gene: NA; V gene: TRBV19; CDR3 length: 13; J gene: TRBJ2-1; CDR3 DNA: TGTGCCAGTAACAGCCTCTCCTACAATGAGCAGTTCTTC; CDR3 protein: CASNSLSYNEQFF
clone size: NA; D gene: NA; V gene: TRBV19; CDR3 length: 13; J gene: TRBJ1-5; CDR3 DNA: TGTGCCAGTAGTATAGCCCAGAATCAGCCCCAGCATTTT; CDR3 protein: CASSIAQNQPQHF